The rows below give T cell receptor beta chains drawn from one sample of a study of T cells in Graves' hyperthyroidism and ophthalmopathy. TCRdb independently ran MiXCR on the multiplex PCR reads; one entry per CDR3 protein. The profile shows some 460,000 distinct CDR3 sequences, about a sixth of them singletons. Sequencing was carried out using blood. Every receptor here comes from a woman younger than 30 with Graves' hyperthyroidism. CDR3s include the opening cysteine and the closing phenylalanine or tryptophan. Each record gives: CDR3 protein, CDR3 DNA, D gene, J gene, V gene, clone size. D genes are given only for firm matches. Clone size, where shown, is once, few, many, or a class for clones that have expanded.

cdr3_aa: CASTTVINRGTEAFF
cdr3_nt: TGTGCCAGCACCACAGTAATCAACAGGGGAACTGAAGCTTTCTTT
d_call: TRBD1
j_call: TRBJ1-1
v_call: TRBV6-1
clone_size: many

cdr3_aa: CAISEGDGNIYEQYF
cdr3_nt: TGTGCCATCAGTGAGGGGGACGGTAATATCTACGAGCAGTACTTC
d_call: NA
j_call: TRBJ2-7
v_call: TRBV10-3
clone_size: few

cdr3_aa: CASSYEVTGELFF
cdr3_nt: TGTGCCAGCAGCTATGAGGTTACCGGGGAGCTGTTTTTT
d_call: NA
j_call: TRBJ2-2
v_call: TRBV11-3
clone_size: many

cdr3_aa: CASGSGENTEAFF
cdr3_nt: TGTGCTAGTGGTTCAGGGGAGAACACTGAAGCTTTCTTT
d_call: NA
j_call: TRBJ1-1
v_call: TRBV12-5
clone_size: NA

cdr3_aa: CASSKGQGSGAFF
cdr3_nt: TGCGCCAGCAGCAAGGGACAGGGCTCCGGAGCTTTCTTT
d_call: TRBD1
j_call: TRBJ1-1
v_call: TRBV5-1
clone_size: many

cdr3_aa: CATSDLADTQYF
cdr3_nt: TGTGCCACCAGTGATTTGGCGGATACGCAGTATTTT
d_call: NA
j_call: TRBJ2-3
v_call: TRBV24-1
clone_size: many

cdr3_aa: CASSPPDSRRTISGNTIYF
cdr3_nt: TGTGCCAGCTCACCACCGGACAGTCGAAGGACAATCTCTGGAAACACCATATATTTT
d_call: NA
j_call: TRBJ1-3
v_call: TRBV18
clone_size: NA

cdr3_aa: CASSQGWGWLGTEAFF
cdr3_nt: TGCGCCAGCAGCCAAGGATGGGGATGGTTGGGCACTGAAGCTTTCTTT
d_call: NA
j_call: TRBJ1-1
v_call: TRBV4-1
clone_size: NA

cdr3_aa: CASSSRTGKGLGANVLTF
cdr3_nt: TGTGCCAGCAGTTCCCGGACAGGAAAAGGTCTGGGGGCCAACGTCCTGACTTTC
d_call: TRBD1
j_call: TRBJ2-6
v_call: TRBV12-3/TRBV12-4
clone_size: many

cdr3_aa: CASSFYQGAGRGSSNEQFF
cdr3_nt: TGTGCCAGCAGTTTTTATCAGGGGGCAGGGCGGGGGTCTTCGAATGAGCAGTTCTTC
d_call: NA
j_call: TRBJ2-1
v_call: TRBV6-1
clone_size: NA

cdr3_aa: CASSVFLRSSYEQYF
cdr3_nt: TGCGCCAGCAGTGTATTTTTACGGAGCTCCTACGAGCAGTACTTC
d_call: NA
j_call: TRBJ2-7
v_call: TRBV10-2
clone_size: many

cdr3_aa: CSASFGLAGGPPQETQYF
cdr3_nt: TGCAGTGCTAGCTTCGGACTAGCGGGGGGCCCACCCCAAGAGACCCAGTACTTC
d_call: TRBD2
j_call: TRBJ2-5
v_call: TRBV20-1
clone_size: once

cdr3_aa: CSASSGTSAGNEQFF
cdr3_nt: TGCAGTGCTAGTTCCGGGACTAGCGCTGGCAATGAGCAGTTCTTC
d_call: TRBD2
j_call: TRBJ2-1
v_call: TRBV20-1
clone_size: few

cdr3_aa: CASANTGAEKLFF
cdr3_nt: TGTGCCAGCGCTAACACGGGAGCTGAAAAACTGTTTTTT
d_call: NA
j_call: TRBJ1-4
v_call: TRBV6-2/TRBV6-3
clone_size: NA

cdr3_aa: CASSSGTGGDTQYF
cdr3_nt: TGTGCCAGCAGCTCGGGGACAGGGGGAGATACGCAGTATTTT
d_call: TRBD1
j_call: TRBJ2-3
v_call: TRBV7-9
clone_size: many

cdr3_aa: CASSLRVDTIYF
cdr3_nt: TGTGCCAGCAGCTTAAGGGTTGACACCATATATTTT
d_call: NA
j_call: TRBJ1-3
v_call: TRBV7-8
clone_size: few

cdr3_aa: CASSSGQNIQYF
cdr3_nt: TGCGCCAGCAGCTCCGGTCAAAACATTCAGTACTTC
d_call: NA
j_call: TRBJ2-4
v_call: TRBV5-1
clone_size: many

cdr3_aa: CASSSDLQGEPQHF
cdr3_nt: TGTGCCAGCAGTTCCGACTTGCAGGGCGAGCCCCAGCATTTT
d_call: NA
j_call: TRBJ1-5
v_call: TRBV6-2/TRBV6-3
clone_size: many

cdr3_aa: CASSSSGQGGTDTQYF
cdr3_nt: NA
d_call: NA
j_call: TRBJ2-3
v_call: TRBV7-3
clone_size: many

cdr3_aa: CASSQTSGTTYEQYF
cdr3_nt: TGTGCCAGCTCTCAGACTAGCGGGACGACCTACGAGCAGTACTTC
d_call: TRBD2
j_call: TRBJ2-7
v_call: TRBV18
clone_size: NA

cdr3_aa: CASSFPGTGGNEQYF
cdr3_nt: TGTGCCAGCAGCTTTCCCGGGACAGGGGGCAACGAGCAGTACTTC
d_call: TRBD1
j_call: TRBJ2-7
v_call: TRBV7-9
clone_size: many

cdr3_aa: CASSLTVTVNEQFF
cdr3_nt: TGTGCCAGCAGCTTAACCGTCACAGTCAATGAGCAGTTCTTC
d_call: NA
j_call: TRBJ2-1
v_call: TRBV7-2
clone_size: many

cdr3_aa: CASSPGLAGGPGNIQYF
cdr3_nt: TGCGCCAGCAGCCCGGGACTAGCGGGAGGGCCGGGAAACATTCAGTACTTC
d_call: TRBD2
j_call: TRBJ2-4
v_call: TRBV5-1
clone_size: many

cdr3_aa: CASSLAGGIYEQYF
cdr3_nt: TGTGCCAGCAGTTTGGCAGGGGGCATCTACGAGCAGTACTTC
d_call: TRBD1
j_call: TRBJ2-7
v_call: TRBV28
clone_size: many

cdr3_aa: CASSPPGAYNSPLHF
cdr3_nt: TGTGCCAGCAGCCCTCCGGGGGCTTATAATTCACCCCTCCACTTT
d_call: NA
j_call: TRBJ1-6
v_call: TRBV7-9
clone_size: NA

cdr3_aa: CASSLVGASQNLLETQYF
cdr3_nt: TGTGCCAGCAGTTTAGTAGGGGCGTCCCAAAACCTCTTGGAGACCCAGTACTTC
d_call: NA
j_call: TRBJ2-5
v_call: TRBV12-3/TRBV12-4
clone_size: few

cdr3_aa: CASSSLYQRSSYNEQFF
cdr3_nt: TGTGCCAGCAGCAGTTTATATCAGAGAAGCTCCTACAATGAGCAGTTCTTC
d_call: NA
j_call: TRBJ2-1
v_call: TRBV28
clone_size: few

cdr3_aa: CASSPISGRFTGELFF
cdr3_nt: TGCGCCAGCAGTCCGATTAGCGGGAGGTTCACCGGGGAGCTGTTTTTT
d_call: TRBD2
j_call: TRBJ2-2
v_call: TRBV5-1
clone_size: NA

cdr3_aa: CASRLGGGGSQYF
cdr3_nt: TGTGCCAGTAGACTAGGGGGAGGAGGGTCGCAGTATTTT
d_call: NA
j_call: TRBJ2-3
v_call: TRBV27
clone_size: many

cdr3_aa: CSATGRFMNTEAFF
cdr3_nt: TGCAGTGCTACGGGGCGGTTTATGAACACTGAAGCTTTCTTT
d_call: NA
j_call: TRBJ1-1
v_call: TRBV20-1
clone_size: many

cdr3_aa: CASSHSDRISTEAFF
cdr3_nt: TGTGCCAGCAGCCACTCGGACAGGATCTCCACTGAAGCTTTCTTT
d_call: TRBD1
j_call: TRBJ1-1
v_call: TRBV3-1
clone_size: few

cdr3_aa: CASRAVVNTEAFF
cdr3_nt: TGTGCCAGCAGGGCGGTGGTGAACACTGAAGCTTTCTTT
d_call: NA
j_call: TRBJ1-1
v_call: TRBV28
clone_size: many

cdr3_aa: CASSFGPFGDTQYF
cdr3_nt: TGTGCCAGCAGCTTCGGGCCATTCGGGGATACGCAGTATTTT
d_call: NA
j_call: TRBJ2-3
v_call: TRBV11-2
clone_size: many

cdr3_aa: CASSYNPGTGGDGYTF
cdr3_nt: TGTGCCAGCAGTTACAACCCGGGCACAGGGGGCGATGGCTACACCTTC
d_call: TRBD1
j_call: TRBJ1-2
v_call: TRBV6-6
clone_size: many

cdr3_aa: CSARQVATNEKLFF
cdr3_nt: TGCAGTGCTAGACAAGTTGCAACTAATGAAAAACTGTTTTTT
d_call: NA
j_call: TRBJ1-4
v_call: TRBV20-1
clone_size: once

cdr3_aa: CASSQAGPGGDTEAFF
cdr3_nt: TGTGCCAGCTCTCAAGCGGGCCCCGGGGGGGACACTGAAGCTTTCTTT
d_call: NA
j_call: TRBJ1-1
v_call: TRBV18
clone_size: few

cdr3_aa: CASSERPGGVGNTIYF
cdr3_nt: TGTGCCAGCAGTGAGCGACCGGGGGGAGTTGGAAACACCATATATTTT
d_call: NA
j_call: TRBJ1-3
v_call: TRBV6-1
clone_size: many

cdr3_aa: CASSSRGRVGSSSEQYF
cdr3_nt: TGTGCCAGCAGCTCCCGCGGCCGTGTCGGGAGTTCCAGCGAGCAGTACTTC
d_call: NA
j_call: TRBJ2-7
v_call: TRBV7-9
clone_size: many

cdr3_aa: CASTENGLPYTDTQYF
cdr3_nt: TGTGCCAGCACCGAAAATGGACTCCCTTACACAGATACGCAGTATTTT
d_call: NA
j_call: TRBJ2-3
v_call: TRBV12-3/TRBV12-4
clone_size: few

cdr3_aa: CASSYSSAYSGNTIYF
cdr3_nt: TGTGCCAGCAGTTACTCGTCTGCTTACTCTGGAAACACCATATATTTT
d_call: NA
j_call: TRBJ1-3
v_call: TRBV6-5
clone_size: few

cdr3_aa: CASSLVSYPNTEALF
cdr3_nt: TGCGCCAGCAGCTTGGTTTCCTACCCGAACACTGAAGCTCTCTTT
d_call: NA
j_call: TRBJ1-1
v_call: TRBV5-1
clone_size: NA

cdr3_aa: CASSYSTGGVKETQYF
cdr3_nt: TGTGCCAGCAGTTACTCGACGGGGGGAGTGAAAGAGACCCAGTACTTC
d_call: TRBD2
j_call: TRBJ2-5
v_call: TRBV6-5
clone_size: many

cdr3_aa: CSSSSLFIDRKGETQYF
cdr3_nt: TGTTCCAGCAGCTCCCTATTTATTGACCGGAAGGGAGAGACCCAGTACTTC
d_call: NA
j_call: TRBJ2-5
v_call: TRBV13
clone_size: NA